The 8 T cell receptor beta chains reported below all come from one sample, sequenced in a study of CD8 T cells in Susac syndrome. It was with random hexamers that roughly 0.45 to 1 ug RNA was reverse transcribed. TCRdb reprocessed the immunoSEQ multiplex PCR reads with MiXCR, giving one entry per CDR3 protein. Here the sample spans 160,000 or so distinct CDR3 sequences, roughly 94% being singletons. Sequenced material: CD4+ T cells from PBMCs. These receptors all come from a human donor with Susac syndrome.

The chain employs TRBV5-1 and TRBJ1-2; 9 bases map to TRBD1. The CDR3 is 15 residues long. V lost 1 base to trimming and J lost 2 bases; unmatched junction nucleotides: 3. Germline V gene sequence: CDR1 SGHRS, CDR2 YFSETQ. The CDR3 DNA is TGCGCCAGCAGCTTGCGTGGGACAGGGAACTATGGCTACACCTTC. Amino acids: CASSLRGTGNYGYTF.

CDR3 sequence reads: CASSFSGGTYEQYF. The CDR3 bases are TGTGCCAGCAGCTTTAGCGGGGGAACCTACGAGCAGTACTTC. V gene TRBV12-3 or TRBV12-4 combines with J gene TRBJ2-7; 9 nucleotides match TRBD2. The CDR3 length is 14 residues. V lost 6 bases to trimming and J lost 2 bases; unmatched junction nucleotides: 5.

The DNA of the CDR3 is TGTGCCAGCAGCCGACATCAAATCGAGTACGAGCAGTACTTC. It specifies CASSRHQIEYEQYF. The chain recombines TRBV2 with TRBJ2-7; no clear D. CDR1 and CDR2 (germline): SNHLY, FYNNEI. The germline V and J ends were trimmed by 6 bases and 4 bases, with 16 bases remaining between them. The CDR3 has 14 residues.

The V call is TRBV20-1, the J call TRBJ2-3, with TRBD1 identical over 7 bases. The CDR3 consists of 13 residues. The trim removed 2 bases at V and 5 bases at J, leaving 4 bases unmatched. Per the germline V gene, CDR1 is DFQATT and CDR2 is SNEGSKA (reference sequence). CDR3: CSARLQGKDTQYF. CDR3 bases: TGCAGTGCTAGATTACAGGGGAAAGATACGCAGTATTTT.

Comments on this clonotype: Sequence at one end of the junction differs from germline and may be a read error. This sequence joins TRBV9 and TRBJ2-3; 7 bases fit TRBD1. The germline V gene has CDR1 SGDLS and CDR2 YYNGEE. The CDR3 consists of 16 residues. The chain's CDR3 is CASSVAVQSGTETQYF. The CDR3 DNA follows: TGTGCCAGCAGCGTAGCCGTCCAATCCGGGACAGAGACGCAGTATTTT.

V gene TRBV25-1 combines with J gene TRBJ2-7; D gene ambiguous. The germline V gene encodes CDR1 MGHDK and CDR2 SYGVNS. Between the trimmed V and J ends, which lost 2 bases and 6 bases, there was a span of 11 bases. There are 13 residues in the CDR3. The CDR3 loop is CASSEPKDGEQYF. Written as DNA, the CDR3 is TGTGCCAGCAGTGAACCAAAGGACGGCGAGCAGTACTTC.

The rearrangement uses TRBV25-1 and TRBJ1-6; TRBD1 might be the D (5 bases). The CDR3 extends over 16 amino acids. Germline V CDR1 and CDR2: MGHDK, SYGVNS. The V end lost 7 bases, the J end lost 4 bases, and 17 bases lay between the germline ends. CDR3: CASKSPGSGYNSPLHF. The CDR3, as DNA: TGTGCCAGCAAGAGTCCAGGGAGTGGATATAATTCACCCCTCCACTTT. Variable domain in full (rest from reference TRBV25-1 and TRBJ1-6): EADIYQTPRYLVIGTGKKITLECSQTMGHDKMYWYQQDPGMELHLIHYSYGVNSTEKGDLSSESTVSRIRTEHFPLTLESARPSHTSQYLCASKSPGSGYNSPLHFGNGTRLTVT.

This rearrangement joins TRBV4-2 to TRBJ1-5; TRBD1 might be the D (6 bases). The CDR3 contains 15 residues. CDR1 is LGHNA and CDR2 is YNFKEQ in the germline V gene. The ends were cut back, 2 bases at V and 7 bases at J, with 15 bases in the middle. In nucleotides, the CDR3 is TGTGCCAGCAGCCAATTGACGGGGGCGGGACAGCCCCAGCATTTT. Translated: CASSQLTGAGQPQHF.